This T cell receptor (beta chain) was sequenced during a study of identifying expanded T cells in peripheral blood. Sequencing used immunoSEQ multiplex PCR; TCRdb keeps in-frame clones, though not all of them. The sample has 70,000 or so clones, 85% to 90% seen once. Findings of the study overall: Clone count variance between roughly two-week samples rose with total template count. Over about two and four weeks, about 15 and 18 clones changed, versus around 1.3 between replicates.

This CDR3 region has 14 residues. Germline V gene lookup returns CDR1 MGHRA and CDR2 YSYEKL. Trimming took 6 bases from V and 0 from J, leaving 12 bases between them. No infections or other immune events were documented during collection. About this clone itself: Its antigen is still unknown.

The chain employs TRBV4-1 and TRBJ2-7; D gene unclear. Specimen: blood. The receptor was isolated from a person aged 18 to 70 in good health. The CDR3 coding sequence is TGCGCCAGCAGAGACGCCCGCCGCTCCTACGAGCAGTACTTC. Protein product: CASRDARRSYEQYF.